These T cell receptor beta chains were read from a single sample in a study of cytomegalovirus exposure and HLA in healthy donors. Profiling relied on immunoSEQ multiplex PCR, and the TCRdb table lists in-frame clones only, not all of them. The sample has 100,000 to 150,000 clones; less than 85% are singletons. The sequencing input was PBMCs. Receptors were obtained from a man aged 25-40 years in good health and CMV-seropositive. The CDR3 runs from the conserved cysteine through the conserved F or W. Each record gives: J gene, V gene, D gene, clone size, CDR3 protein, CDR3 DNA. D genes are given only for firm matches. Rows may omit the clone size; those that give it use once, few, many or a size class.

>TRBJ2-7|TRBV13|TRBD1|-
CASSFGQETEQYF
TGTGCCAGCAGCTTCGGACAGGAGACCGAGCAGTACTTC
>TRBJ2-1|TRBV4-1|-|-
CASTGGNEQFF
TGCGCCAGCACGGGCGGGAATGAGCAGTTCTTC
>TRBJ2-7|TRBV27|-|-
CASSLVADSSYEQYF
TGTGCCAGCAGTTTAGTTGCGGACAGCTCCTACGAGCAGTACTTC
>TRBJ2-7|TRBV15|-|-
CATSRAADLWGTYEQYF
TGTGCCACCAGCAGAGCGGCAGACCTCTGGGGCACCTACGAGCAGTACTTC
>TRBJ2-4|TRBV19|-|-
CASRGSPGAGAYGIQYF
TGTGCCAGTAGAGGATCCCCAGGGGCCGGAGCCTACGGCATTCAGTACTTC
>TRBJ2-5|TRBV6-5|TRBD2|-
CASRALGLETKAQYF
TGTGCCAGCAGAGCCCTTGGACTAGAGACAAAGGCCCAGTACTTC
>TRBJ2-7|TRBV5-1|-|-
CASSLGGPGEQYF
TGCGCCAGCAGCTTGGGGGGGCCTGGCGAGCAGTACTTC
>TRBJ2-5|TRBV9|TRBD1|-
CASSPSTGGQETQYF
TGTGCCAGCAGCCCGTCTACAGGGGGACAAGAGACCCAGTACTTC
>TRBJ2-3|TRBV5-1|TRBD2|-
CASSPGLAGDADTQYF
TGCGCCAGCAGCCCGGGACTAGCGGGGGATGCAGATACGCAGTATTTT
>TRBJ2-5|TRBV12-5|-|-
CASGFRQGGYQETQYF
TGTGCTAGTGGTTTCCGACAGGGAGGCTACCAAGAGACCCAGTACTTC
>TRBJ2-7|TRBV4-1|-|-
CASSHVTSYEQYF
TGCGCCAGCAGCCACGTGACTTCCTACGAGCAGTACTTC
>TRBJ1-5|TRBV5-1|-|-
CASSPTGLRNQPQHF
TGCGCCAGCAGCCCTACAGGGTTAAGGAATCAGCCCCAGCATTTT
>TRBJ1-1|TRBV21-1|-|-
CASSKNGRTSPRGTEAFF
TGTGCCAGCAGCAAAAACGGGAGGACTTCCCCGAGGGGTACTGAAGCTTTCTTT
>TRBJ2-7|TRBV12-5|TRBD2|-
CASGLAASGGSYEQYF
TGTGCTAGTGGTTTGGCCGCTAGCGGGGGGAGCTACGAGCAGTACTTC
>TRBJ2-1|TRBV19|TRBD1|-
CASSKQGAKYNEQFF
TGTGCCAGTAGTAAACAGGGGGCAAAGTACAATGAGCAGTTCTTC
>TRBJ2-5|TRBV2|TRBD2|-
CASSDTGAGGGTQYF
TGTGCCAGCAGTGACACAGGCGCGGGGGGCGGGACCCAGTACTTC
>TRBJ1-2|TRBV18|TRBD1|-
CASSPGTGPNYGYTF
TGTGCCAGCTCACCGGGGACAGGCCCTAACTATGGCTACACCTTC
>TRBJ2-3|TRBV7-8|TRBD2|-
CASSFILAERTDTQYF
TGTGCCAGCAGCTTTATACTAGCGGAGCGCACAGATACGCAGTATTTT
>TRBJ2-2|TRBV7-9|-|few
CASRTGHLEAGELFF
TGTGCCAGCAGAACCGGACACCTTGAGGCCGGGGAGCTGTTTTTT
>TRBJ1-2|TRBV9|-|-
CASSVDSGYGYTF
TGTGCCAGCAGCGTGGACAGCGGCTATGGCTACACCTTC
>TRBJ1-2|TRBV6-1|-|once
CASSEDPGQDYYGYTF
TGTGCCAGCAGTGAAGATCCGGGACAAGATTACTATGGCTACACCTTC
>TRBJ1-1|TRBV29-1|-|-
CSVVLIEAFF
TGCAGCGTTGTCCTTATTGAAGCTTTCTTT
>TRBJ1-2|TRBV7-9|TRBD1|once
CASSLAKRTGGQNYYGYTF
TGTGCCAGCAGCTTAGCGAAACGGACAGGAGGGCAGAATTATTATGGCTACACCTTC
>TRBJ1-5|TRBV6-1|-|-
CASSEDRSGQPQHF
TGTGCCAGCAGTGAAGACAGGTCCGGGCAGCCCCAGCATTTT
>TRBJ2-7|TRBV7-8|TRBD1|once
CASSLRRQGGSYEQYF
TGTGCCAGCAGCTTACGCCGACAGGGGGGCTCCTACGAGCAGTACTTC
>TRBJ1-3|TRBV5-1|-|-
CASSPGPPATIGFNVNTIYF
TGCGCCAGCAGCCCCGGCCCCCCCGCTACTATTGGCTTCAACGTAAACACCATATATTTT
>TRBJ2-7|TRBV4-1|-|-
CASSQDFHISYEQYF
TGCGCCAGCAGCCAAGACTTTCACATTTCCTACGAGCAGTACTTC